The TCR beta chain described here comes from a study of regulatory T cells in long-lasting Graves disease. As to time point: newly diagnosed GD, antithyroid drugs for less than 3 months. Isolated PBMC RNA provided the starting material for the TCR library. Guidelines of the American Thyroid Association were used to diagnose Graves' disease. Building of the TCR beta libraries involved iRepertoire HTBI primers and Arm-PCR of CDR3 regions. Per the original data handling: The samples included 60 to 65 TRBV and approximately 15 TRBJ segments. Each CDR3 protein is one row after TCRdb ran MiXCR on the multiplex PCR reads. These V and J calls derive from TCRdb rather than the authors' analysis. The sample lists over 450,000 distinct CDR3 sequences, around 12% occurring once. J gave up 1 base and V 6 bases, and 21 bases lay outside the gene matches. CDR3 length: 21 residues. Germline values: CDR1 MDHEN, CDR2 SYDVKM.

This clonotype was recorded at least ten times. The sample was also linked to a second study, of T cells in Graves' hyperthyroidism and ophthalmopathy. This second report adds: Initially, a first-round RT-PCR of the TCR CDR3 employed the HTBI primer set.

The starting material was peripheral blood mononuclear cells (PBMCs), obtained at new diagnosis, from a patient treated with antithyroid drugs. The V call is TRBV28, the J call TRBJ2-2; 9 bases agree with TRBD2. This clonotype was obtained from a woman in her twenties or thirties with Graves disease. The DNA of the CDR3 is TGTGCCAGCAGCAAAAGGGCGCTAGCGGGAACTCGCGGAAAGAACACCGGGGAGCTGTTTTTT. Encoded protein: CASSKRALAGTRGKNTGELFF.